The 2 T cell receptor beta chains listed next were all sequenced from one sample in a study of glioma-infiltrating T cells after dendritic cell vaccination. The table came from immunoSEQ multiplex PCR; TCRdb's copy has only in-frame clones and leaves some out. The sample holds over 80,000 clones, approximately 80% seen once. Time point here: after dendritic cell vaccination, including at tumor progression/relapse. The sample consisted of blood, taken after dendritic cell vaccination. These receptors were taken from a human donor with glioblastoma.

The chain combines TRBV7-9 with TRBJ1-6; 7 bases line up with TRBD1. Germline CDR1 and CDR2: SEHNR and FQNEAQ (reference sequence). Trimming took 1 base from V and 3 from J; bases not matched to a gene: 3. The CDR3 extends over 16 amino acids. The CDR3 nucleotides read TGTGCCAGCAGCTTAGGTCAGGGGGACTATAATTCACCCCTCCACTTT. Amino acids: CASSLGQGDYNSPLHF.

The genes are TRBV11-3 and TRBJ2-3; 7 bases fit TRBD2. Germline lookup yields CDR1 SGHNT and CDR2 YENEEA. Trimming took 4 bases from V and 4 from J; bases not matched to a gene: 5. The CDR3 has 14 residues. The DNA of the CDR3 is TGTGCCAGCAGCTCCAGACTAGCCCCAGATACGCAGTATTTT. This translates into CASSSRLAPDTQYF.